Below are 4 T cell receptor beta chains sequenced from a single sample in a study of T cells after yellow fever vaccination. From the 5' RACE reads, TCRdb called clonotypes with MiXCR, one entry per CDR3 protein. The repertoire holds roughly 120,000 distinct CDR3 sequences, 7.2% seen once, with roughly 2.5% in the top ten. Sequencing was performed on CD4+ T cells sorted from PBMCs, taken around 45 days after the first yellow fever vaccination. The receptors derive from a man in his late teens or twenties who received the YFV17D yellow fever vaccine.

This clonotype came up many times. The chain's CDR3 is CASVGGNNEQFF. CDR3 DNA sequence: TGCGCCAGCGTCGGGGGAAACAATGAGCAGTTCTTC. This sequence joins TRBV5-1 and TRBJ2-1; the D gene is possibly TRBD2 (6 bases). Germline CDR1 reads SGHRS; CDR2 reads YFSETQ. The ends were cut back, 7 bases at V and 5 bases at J, with 10 bases in the middle. The CDR3 consists of 12 residues.

This clonotype was seen repeatedly, ten times or more. V gene TRBV6-2 or TRBV6-3 combines with J gene TRBJ2-1; 12 positions match TRBD2. The CDR3 spans 17 residues. Germline V gene lookup returns CDR1 MNHEY and CDR2 SVGEGT. Trimming took 1 base from V and 8 from J; bases not matched to a gene: 9. CDR3 residues: CASSYWSSGGAMDEQFF. CDR3 coding DNA: TGTGCCAGCAGTTACTGGTCTAGCGGGGGGGCCATGGATGAGCAGTTCTTC.

In this sample, this clonotype turned up many times. The V call is TRBV6-5, the J call TRBJ1-2, with a possible D match to TRBD1 (6 bases). Trimming took 5 bases from V and 2 from J, leaving 18 bases between them. This CDR3 comprises 16 residues. The germline CDR1 and CDR2 sequences are MNHEY and SVGAGI. For the CDR3, the DNA is TGTGCCAGCAGTCTACCCGCTCAGAGGGGGAACTATGGCTACACCTTC. It specifies CASSLPAQRGNYGYTF.

This clonotype was seen ten or more times. The chain links TRBV18 to TRBJ2-2, with TRBD1 matching 8 bases. The CDR3 loop spans 17 amino acids. Germline loops: CDR1 KGHSH, CDR2 LQKENI. The ends lost 3 bases at V and 0 bases at J; junction bases unmatched: 6. CDR3 region: CASSPSNRGSNTGELFF. DNA for the CDR3: TGTGCCAGCTCACCCTCCAACAGGGGGTCGAACACCGGGGAGCTGTTTTTT. The complete variable domain, with remaining parts taken from reference TRBV18 and TRBJ2-2, reads NAGVMQNPRHLVRRRGQEARLRCSPMKGHSHVYWYRQLPEEGLKFMVYLQKENIIDESGMPKERFSAEFPKEGPSILRIQQVVRGDSAAYFCASSPSNRGSNTGELFFGEGSRLTVL.